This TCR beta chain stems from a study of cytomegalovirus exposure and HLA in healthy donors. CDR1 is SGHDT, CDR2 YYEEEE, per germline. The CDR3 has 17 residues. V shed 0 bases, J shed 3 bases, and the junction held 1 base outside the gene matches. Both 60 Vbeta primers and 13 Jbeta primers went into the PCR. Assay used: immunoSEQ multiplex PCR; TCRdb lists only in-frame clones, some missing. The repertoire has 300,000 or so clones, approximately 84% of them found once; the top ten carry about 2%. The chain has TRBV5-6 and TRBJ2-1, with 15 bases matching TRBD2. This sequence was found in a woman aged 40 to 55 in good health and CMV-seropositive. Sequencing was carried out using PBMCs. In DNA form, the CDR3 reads TGTGCCAGCAGCTTGGGGACTAGCGGGAGGGACTACAATGAGCAGTTCTTC. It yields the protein CASSLGTSGRDYNEQFF.